This TCR beta chain was obtained from a study of blood T cell repertoires in COVID-19. Study in general: Whether acute or convalescent, the COVID-19 samples came from the United States, Italy and Spain. In each case, the material was cDNA or gDNA derived from T cells, B-cell-depleted T cells, or PBMCs.

Original handling: Reference gene primer amplification yielded estimated nucleated cell counts. Sequencing was performed with immunoSEQ multiplex PCR; in TCRdb, only in-frame clones are kept and a portion is missing. V and J calls and clone size are given by that table; D and trimming were obtained from the DNA. The table shows hundreds of thousands of clones, with 86% occurring only once. The CDR3 is 18 amino acids. Germline CDR1 is MGHRA and CDR2 is YSYEKL. The V gene end was trimmed by 1 base and the J gene end by 7 bases; junction bases not matched to a gene: 15. The material sequenced was peripheral blood. The receptor's source is a woman in her thirties with active or convalescent COVID-19. The chain combines TRBV4-1 with TRBJ1-4; 7 bases are a match to TRBD1. CDR3 sequence (DNA): TGCGCCAGCAGCCAAGCGGGGGAGCGGGGGGGACAGCTTGAAAAACTGTTTTTT. This sequence encodes CASSQAGERGGQLEKLFF.